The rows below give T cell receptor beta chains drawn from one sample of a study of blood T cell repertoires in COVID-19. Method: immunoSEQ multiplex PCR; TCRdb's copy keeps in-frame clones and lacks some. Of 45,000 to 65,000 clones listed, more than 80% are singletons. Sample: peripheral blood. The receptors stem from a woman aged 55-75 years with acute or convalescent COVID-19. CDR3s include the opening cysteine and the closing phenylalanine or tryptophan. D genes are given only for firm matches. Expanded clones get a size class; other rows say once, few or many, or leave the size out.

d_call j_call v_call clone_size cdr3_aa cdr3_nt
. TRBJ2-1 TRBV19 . CASSPTGINRNEQFF TGTGCCAGTAGCCCTACAGGGATCAACCGGAATGAGCAGTTCTTC
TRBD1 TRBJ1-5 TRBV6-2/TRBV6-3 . CASSPQGRIGNQPQHF TGTGCCAGCAGCCCACAGGGGCGGATAGGCAATCAGCCCCAGCATTTT
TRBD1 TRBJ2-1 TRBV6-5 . CAMGTGIFQGQFF TGTGCCATGGGGACAGGGATTTTTCAAGGGCAGTTCTTC
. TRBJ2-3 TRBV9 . CASSGKRGQDITDTQYF TGTGCCAGCAGCGGAAAAAGAGGCCAGGACATCACAGATACGCAGTATTTT
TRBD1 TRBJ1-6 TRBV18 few CASSLGTDVNSPLHF TGTGCCAGCTCACTAGGGACAGATGTTAATTCACCCCTCCACTTT
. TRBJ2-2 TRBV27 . CASSLNGGLETGELFF TGTGCCAGCAGTTTAAACGGGGGGCTAGAAACCGGGGAGCTGTTTTTT
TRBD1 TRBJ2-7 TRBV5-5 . CASSSRDSYYEQYF TGTGCCAGCAGCTCCAGGGACAGTTACTACGAGCAGTACTTC
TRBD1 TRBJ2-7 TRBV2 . CADKGTGGEEQYF TGTGCCGATAAAGGGACAGGGGGTGAAGAGCAGTACTTC
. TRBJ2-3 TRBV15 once CATSRAAGRTDTQYF TGTGCCACCAGCAGAGCTGCGGGGCGCACAGATACGCAGTATTTT
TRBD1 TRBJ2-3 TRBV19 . CASSKDRAGDTQYF TGTGCCAGTAGTAAGGACAGGGCCGGAGATACGCAGTATTTT
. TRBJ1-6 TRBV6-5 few CASSYGSGDSPLHF TGTGCCAGCAGTTACGGGTCAGGTGATTCACCCCTCCACTTT
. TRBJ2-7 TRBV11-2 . CASSSLSTAYEQYF TGTGCCAGCAGCTCCTTGAGTACGGCCTACGAGCAGTACTTC
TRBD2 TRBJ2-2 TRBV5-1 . CASSYGLAGAPTNTGELFF TGCGCCAGCAGCTACGGACTAGCGGGGGCCCCAACGAACACCGGGGAGCTGTTTTTT
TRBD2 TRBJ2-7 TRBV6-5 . CATGGSAQGQYF TGTGCCACGGGGGGGAGCGCCCAGGGGCAGTACTTC
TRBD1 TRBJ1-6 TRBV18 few CASSPQGADSPLHF TGTGCCAGCTCACCGCAGGGGGCGGATTCACCCCTCCACTTT
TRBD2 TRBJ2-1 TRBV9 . CASSASSGGEGEQFF TGTGCCAGCAGCGCGTCTAGCGGGGGGGAGGGTGAGCAGTTCTTC
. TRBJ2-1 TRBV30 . CASPGLASNEQFF TGTGCCTCACCGGGACTGGCGAGCAATGAGCAGTTCTTC
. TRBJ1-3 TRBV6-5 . CASSRTQSGNTIYF TGTGCCAGCAGTCGGACACAGTCTGGAAACACCATATATTTT
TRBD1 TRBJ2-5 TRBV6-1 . CASSESGGSRETQYF TGTGCCAGCAGTGAGTCAGGGGGTTCACGAGAGACCCAGTACTTC
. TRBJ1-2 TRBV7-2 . CASSSHSSVNYGYTF TGTGCCAGCAGCAGCCACTCGAGCGTTAACTATGGCTACACCTTC
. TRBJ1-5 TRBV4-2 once CASSQEPRGNQPQHF TGTGCCAGCAGCCAAGAGCCCAGGGGCAATCAGCCCCAGCATTTT
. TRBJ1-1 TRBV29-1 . CSVGGDDTEAFF TGCAGCGTTGGGGGGGATGACACTGAAGCTTTCTTT
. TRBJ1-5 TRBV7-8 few CASSLVSQVGQPQHF TGTGCCAGCAGCTTAGTAAGTCAGGTTGGTCAGCCCCAGCATTTT
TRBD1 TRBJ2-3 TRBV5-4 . CASSFPSAGGVDTQYF TGTGCCAGCAGCTTCCCCTCCGCAGGGGGCGTAGATACGCAGTATTTT
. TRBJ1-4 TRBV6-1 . CASSERTYPTNEKLFF TGTGCCAGCAGTGAGAGGACATATCCAACTAATGAAAAACTGTTTTTT
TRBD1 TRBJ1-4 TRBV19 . CAPKRDRDQANEKLFF TGTGCCCCAAAGCGTGACAGGGATCAAGCTAATGAAAAACTGTTTTTT
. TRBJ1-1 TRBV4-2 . CASSQDQGQGKAFF TGTGCCAGCAGCCAAGATCAGGGGCAGGGGAAAGCTTTCTTT
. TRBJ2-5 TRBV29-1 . CSVAVSQETQYF TGCAGCGTTGCGGTTTCTCAAGAGACCCAGTACTTC
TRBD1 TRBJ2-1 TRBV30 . CAWSPTGPEQFF TGTGCCTGGAGTCCGACAGGGCCTGAGCAGTTCTTC
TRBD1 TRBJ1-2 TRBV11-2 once CASFRDRGQHNYGYTF TGTGCCAGCTTTCGGGACAGGGGACAACATAACTATGGCTACACCTTC
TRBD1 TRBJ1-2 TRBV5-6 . CASSLVQGQLYGYTF TGTGCCAGCAGCTTGGTCCAGGGACAGCTATATGGCTACACCTTC
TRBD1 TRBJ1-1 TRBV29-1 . CSTPWTGNGEAFF TGCAGCACCCCCTGGACAGGGAACGGTGAAGCTTTCTTT
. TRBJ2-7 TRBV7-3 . CASSPQGRSYEQYF TGTGCCAGCAGCCCACAGGGACGCTCCTACGAGCAGTACTTC
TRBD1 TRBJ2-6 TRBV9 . CASSIGTGALSGANVLTF TGTGCCAGCAGCATTGGGACAGGGGCCCTCTCTGGGGCCAACGTCCTGACTTTC
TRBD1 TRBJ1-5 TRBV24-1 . CATSDPTGQGGPQPQHF TGTGCCACCAGTGATCCTACCGGACAGGGAGGCCCTCAGCCCCAGCATTTT
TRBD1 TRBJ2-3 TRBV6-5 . CASSYATGWADTQYF TGTGCCAGCAGTTACGCGACAGGGTGGGCAGATACGCAGTATTTT
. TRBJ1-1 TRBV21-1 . CASSKERGGSWWTEAFF TGTGCCAGCAGCAAAGAGAGGGGGGGCTCTTGGTGGACTGAAGCTTTCTTT
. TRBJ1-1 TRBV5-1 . CASSQTQGRATEAFF TGCGCCAGCAGCCAAACACAGGGAAGGGCCACTGAAGCTTTCTTT
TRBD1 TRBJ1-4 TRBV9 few CASSVGDRVEKLFF TGTGCCAGCAGCGTAGGGGACAGGGTCGAAAAACTGTTTTTT
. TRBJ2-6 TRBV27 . CASSLTGSGANVLTF TGTGCCAGCAGTTTAACGGGGTCTGGGGCCAACGTCCTGACTTTC
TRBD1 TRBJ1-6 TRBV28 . CASRHDRGSGNSPLHF TGTGCCAGCAGGCACGACAGGGGCTCGGGGAATTCACCCCTCCACTTT
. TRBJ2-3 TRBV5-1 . CASSLMGAGDTQYF TGCGCCAGCAGCTTGATGGGGGCGGGAGATACGCAGTATTTT
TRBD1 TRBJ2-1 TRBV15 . CATSSWTGNNEQFF TGTGCCACCAGCAGCTGGACAGGAAACAATGAGCAGTTCTTC
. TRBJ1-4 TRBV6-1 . CASSDGGLNEKLFF TGTGCCAGCAGTGACGGAGGGCTGAATGAAAAACTGTTTTTT
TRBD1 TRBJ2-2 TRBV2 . CASRVGQGNTGELFF TGTGCCAGCAGAGTAGGACAGGGGAACACCGGGGAGCTGTTTTTT
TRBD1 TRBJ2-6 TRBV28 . CASSPGTELSGANVLTF TGTGCCAGCAGTCCCGGGACAGAACTCTCTGGGGCCAACGTCCTGACTTTC
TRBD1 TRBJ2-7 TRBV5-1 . CASSLDLGGPSYEQYF TGCGCCAGCAGCTTGGATCTAGGGGGCCCCTCCTACGAGCAGTACTTC
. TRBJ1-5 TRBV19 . CASRPAGVEQPQHF TGTGCCAGTAGGCCGGCAGGGGTAGAGCAGCCCCAGCATTTT
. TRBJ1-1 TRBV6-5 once CASRAGDGNTEAFF TGTGCCAGCAGGGCAGGCGACGGGAACACTGAAGCTTTCTTT
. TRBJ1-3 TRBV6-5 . CASSSSVYSGNTIYF TGTGCCAGCAGCTCCAGTGTGTACTCTGGAAACACCATATATTTT
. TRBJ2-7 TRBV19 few CASSFQGSYEQYF TGTGCCAGTAGCTTTCAGGGCAGCTACGAGCAGTACTTC
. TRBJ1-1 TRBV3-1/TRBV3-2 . CASSGQMNTEAFF TGTGCCAGCAGTGGACAGATGAACACTGAAGCTTTCTTT